A single sample gave rise to the 7 T cell receptor beta chains below, sequenced in a study of radiation and T cells in renal cell carcinoma. The protocol was immunoSEQ multiplex PCR, while the TCRdb copy is restricted to in-frame clones and leaves out a portion. The sample holds about 140,000 clones, 83% seen once. This sample's time point: baseline pretreatment blood. Treatment indicated: 15 Gy SBRT to primary tumor, nephrectomy 4 weeks later. The source material was blood, sampled from a patient whose treatment included radiotherapy and nephrectomy. These TCRs come from a woman between 45 and 60 years old with renal cell carcinoma.

V is TRBV10-3 and J is TRBJ1-2; D uncertain. The V gene's germline CDR1 is ENHRY and CDR2 SYGVKD. V dropped 1 base and J dropped 7 bases, with 10 bases sitting between them. CDR3 size: 13 residues. The CDR3 sequence is CAISEYRESGYTF. In DNA, the CDR3 is TGTGCCATCAGTGAGTATAGGGAGAGTGGCTACACCTTC.

This chain connects TRBV28 to TRBJ2-1; 14 nucleotides agree with TRBD2. The CDR3 contains 15 residues. J gave up 7 bases and V 5 bases, and 4 bases lay outside the gene matches. Per germline, CDR1 MDHEN and CDR2 SYDVKM. CDR3 loop: CASSGTSGSLNEQFF. Here the CDR3 DNA reads TGTGCCAGCAGTGGGACTAGCGGGAGTCTGAATGAGCAGTTCTTC.

The chain couples TRBV2 to TRBJ2-7; no definite D call. The CDR3 consists of 13 residues. Germline values: CDR1 SNHLY, CDR2 FYNNEI. Trimming removed 7 bases at V and 6 bases at J, with 16 bases between. CDR3 DNA sequence: TGTGCCAGCAACAACATGTTAAGTCGCGAGCAGTACTTC. Translating gives CASNNMLSREQYF.

V gene TRBV29-1 combines with J gene TRBJ2-7; D perhaps matches TRBD1 (7 bases). The V and J ends lost 7 bases and 7 bases respectively, with 20 bases between them. CDR1 and CDR2 (germline): SQVTM, ANQGSEA. This CDR3 contains 13 residues. CDR3 sequence (DNA): TGCAGCGCCGCCTCAGGGGGAGGAGGGGAGCAGTACTTC. This gives the protein CSAASGGGGEQYF.

A single count supports this clone. The same CDR3 is also encoded by other DNA sequences in this sample. V usage is TRBV9 and J usage is TRBJ1-1, with a possible D match to TRBD1 (6 bases). The CDR3 consists of 14 residues. Per germline, CDR1 SGDLS and CDR2 YYNGEE. V dropped 1 base and J dropped 3 bases, with 10 bases sitting between them. The CDR3 DNA reads TGTGCCAGCAGCGTACTTCCAGGGGACACTGAAGCTTTCTTT. It specifies CASSVLPGDTEAFF.

V gene TRBV7-9 combines with J gene TRBJ2-1, with 7 bases lining up with TRBD2. The CDR3 runs 16 residues. CDR1 is SEHNR and CDR2 is FQNEAQ in the germline V gene (reference sequence). V was pared by 5 bases and J by 2 bases, with 9 bases of the junction left unmatched. The CDR3 spells CASSRVGGRTYNEQFF. In DNA, the CDR3 is TGTGCCAGCAGCCGGGTGGGCGGGAGAACCTACAATGAGCAGTTCTTC.

The chain employs TRBV2 and TRBJ2-7; 11 positions match TRBD1. With 10 bases clipped from V and 4 bases from J, the junction kept 9 bases outside the gene matches. This CDR3 region has 14 residues. Per the germline V gene, CDR1 is SNHLY and CDR2 is FYNNEI. The CDR3, as DNA: TGTGCCACAAAAGGGACAGGGGGTGTATACGAGCAGTACTTC. This sequence encodes CATKGTGGVYEQYF.